This entry lists 17 T cell receptor beta chains sequenced from one sample in a study of CD8+CD57+ T cells in acquired aplastic anemia. For CDR3 and TCR beta VDJ profiling, genomic DNA was the template used. Via MiXCR, TCRdb re-called the reads, giving one row per CDR3 protein. The table has around 190,000 distinct CDR3 sequences, 61% seen once. The sample taken for sequencing was sorted CD4+, CD8+, or CD8+CD57+ T cells (not recorded which) from PBMCs. The receptor set was obtained from a human donor in good health.

The rearrangement joins TRBV15 to TRBJ2-7; D is tentatively TRBD1 or TRBD2 (6 bases each). V lost 5 bases to trimming and J lost 4 bases, with 21 bases between them. Germline CDR1 and CDR2: LNHNV and YYDKDF (reference sequence). The CDR3 loop spans 16 amino acids. This CDR3 reads CATSELRGDGGYEQYF. As DNA, the CDR3 is TGTGCCACCAGCGAACTCAGGGGCGACGGAGGGTACGAGCAGTACTTC.

The V and J genes are TRBV20-1 and TRBJ2-5; D uncertain. CDR1 is DFQATT, CDR2 SNEGSKA, per germline (reference sequence). The CDR3 runs to 11 residues. V dropped 3 bases and J dropped 5 bases, with 7 bases sitting between them. The CDR3, as DNA: TGCAGTGCTAGTCAACGGGAGACCCAGTACTTC. Encoded protein: CSASQRETQYF.

The rearrangement uses TRBV20-1 and TRBJ1-6, with a possible D match to TRBD1 (5 bases). Germline values: CDR1 DFQATT, CDR2 SNEGSKA (reference sequence). The CDR3 sequence is 15 residues long. Trimming removed 6 bases at V and 2 bases at J, with 14 bases between. This CDR3 reads CSAPREGTYNSPLHF. The CDR3 DNA reads TGCAGTGCACCTCGGGAGGGGACCTATAATTCACCCCTCCACTTT.

The rearrangement joins TRBV29-1 to TRBJ2-1; 11 bases align to TRBD2. From germline, CDR1 is SQVTM and CDR2 ANQGSEA. Trimming removed 4 bases from V and 7 bases from J; junction bases left unmatched: 3. This CDR3 is 13 amino acids long. The CDR3 DNA sequence: TGCAGCGTTGTAGCGGGAGGGATTAATGAGCAGTTCTTC. As protein: CSVVAGGINEQFF.

CDR3 in DNA: TGTGCCAGCAGCGGGGGGACAGGGGGACGGGACGAGCAGTACTTC. Its protein is CASSGGTGGRDEQYF. This chain joins TRBV7-9 and TRBJ2-5, with TRBD1 matching over 11 bases. The DNA end lines up better with TRBJ2-7; the J call may be wrong. CDR3 length: 15 amino acids. Germline V gene data show CDR1 as SEHNR and CDR2 as FQNEAQ (reference sequence).

Ten or more counts support this clonotype. The chain uses TRBV19 and TRBJ1-5; 11 positions agree with TRBD1. CDR1 and CDR2 (germline): LNHDA, SQIVND (reference sequence). V shed 2 bases and J 0 bases; nucleotides not matched to a gene: 12. The CDR3 length is 20 residues. The CDR3 spells CASSILPGQGALGSNQPQHF. The CDR3, as DNA: TGTGCCAGTAGTATACTCCCCGGACAGGGGGCTTTGGGTAGCAATCAGCCCCAGCATTTT.

The CDR3 loop reads CASSKVENEQFF. In DNA form, the CDR3 reads TGTGCCAGCAGCAAGGTAGAGAATGAGCAGTTCTTC. The V gene is TRBV7-9, the J gene TRBJ2-1; D gene unclear. Between the trimmed V and J ends, which lost 5 bases and 7 bases, there was a span of 9 bases. Germline-derived CDR1 and CDR2 are SEHNR and FQNEAQ (reference sequence). This CDR3 comprises 12 residues.

The V and J genes are TRBV25-1 and TRBJ2-7, with D possibly TRBD2 on 6 matching bases. CDR1 is MGHDK, CDR2 SYGVNS, per germline. The CDR3 is made up of 14 amino acids. Trimming left V 1 base short and J 6 bases short, with 13 bases between. The CDR3 loop is CASSESQGGREQYF. The CDR3 nucleotides read TGTGCCAGCAGTGAATCGCAGGGAGGACGCGAGCAGTACTTC.

The chain recombines TRBV7-2 with TRBJ2-7; 7 bases agree with TRBD1. CDR3 size: 13 residues. Per the germline V gene, CDR1 is SGHTA and CDR2 is FQGNSA. Losses at the gene ends were 6 bases for V and 9 bases for J; bases not matched to a gene: 11. DNA for the CDR3: TGTGCCAGCAGGCCAGGGACAGCTAGAGGGCAGTACTTC. Its protein product is CASRPGTARGQYF.

The chain couples TRBV7-6 to TRBJ2-3; D unresolved. V dropped 0 bases and J dropped 6 bases, with 13 bases sitting between them. The CDR3 is 15 residues long. Germline CDR1 reads SGHVS; CDR2 reads FNYEAQ. The CDR3 coding sequence is TGTGCCAGCAGCTTAGCCCCCCTTCCTGATGATACGCAGTATTTT. Protein sequence: CASSLAPLPDDTQYF. Complete variable domain (other parts from reference TRBV7-6 and TRBJ2-3): GAGVSQSPRYKVTKRGQDVALRCDPISGHVSLYWYRQALGQGPEFLTYFNYEAQQDKSGLPNDRFSAERPEGSISTLTIQRTEQRDSAMYRCASSLAPLPDDTQYFGPGTRLTVL.

Regarding this clonotype: One end of the junction varies from germline; a read error may be responsible. The V gene is TRBV7-9, the J gene TRBJ2-2; TRBD1 might be the D (6 bases). This CDR3 region has 13 residues. Germline V gives CDR1 SEHNR, CDR2 FQNEAQ (reference sequence). CDR3 amino acids: CASSSQGIGELFF. CDR3 sequence (DNA): TGTGCCAGCAGTTCCCAGGGGATCGGGGAGCTGTTTTTC.

This clonotype has just a few counts. The genes are TRBV19 and TRBJ2-1, with D unclear. The CDR3 length is 13 residues. V was cut by 3 bases and J by 6 bases, with 9 bases left in between. CDR1 is LNHDA and CDR2 is SQIVND in the germline V gene (reference sequence). The CDR3 here is CASSIGPANEQFF. Written as DNA, the CDR3 is TGTGCCAGTAGTATTGGACCAGCCAATGAGCAGTTCTTC.

This chain connects TRBV7-9 to TRBJ1-6, with 10 bases lining up with TRBD1. V lost 5 bases and J lost 7; bases outside the gene matches: 5. Germline V lookup: CDR1 SEHNR, CDR2 FQNEAQ (reference sequence). The CDR3 runs to 15 residues. The CDR3 is CASSPRDRGNSPLHF. CDR3 nucleotides: TGTGCCAGCAGCCCTCGGGACAGGGGAAATTCACCCCTCCACTTT.

The chain carries TRBV10-1 and TRBJ1-3; possible D gene TRBD1, 5 bases. This CDR3 comprises 13 residues. Trimming took off 6 bases at V and 7 bases at J, with 13 bases between the two ends. The germline gives CDR1 WNHNN, CDR2 SYGVQD (reference sequence). For the CDR3, the DNA is TGCGCCAGCAGACGGGGGTTTCGGAACACCATATATTTT. Its protein product is CASRRGFRNTIYF.

The chain carries TRBV7-3 and TRBJ1-2; D uncertain. The V gene lost 6 bases and the J gene lost 8 bases, with 16 bases spanning the gap. Germline CDR1 SGHTA, CDR2 FQGTGA. CDR3 length equals 13 residues. The CDR3 DNA reads as TGTGCCAGCAGTGTGGCTACCCAAAGGGGCTACACCTTC. As protein: CASSVATQRGYTF.

Worth noting for this clonotype: The CDR3 does not end in the conserved phenylalanine or tryptophan, so this is likely a read error. No DNA is shown, since the ends of the CDR3 on it are uncertain; the CDR3 is the one TCRdb lists. The V and J genes are TRBV5-1 and TRBJ2-7. From germline, CDR1 is SGHRS and CDR2 YFSETQ. The CDR3 region is 8 residues in length, termini included. CDR3 sequence reads: CASSLART.

This clonotype showed up many times. The rearrangement uses TRBV7-9 and TRBJ2-7; 9 nucleotides align to TRBD1. V was pared by 5 bases and J by 2 bases, with 10 bases of the junction left unmatched. This CDR3 region has 16 residues. Germline V gene sequence: CDR1 SEHNR, CDR2 FQNEAQ (reference sequence). For the CDR3, the DNA is TGTGCCAGCAGCCCCCCGGCGGGGACAGGGACCTACGAGCAGTACTTC. Translating gives CASSPPAGTGTYEQYF.